One sample yielded the 17 T cell receptor beta chains listed below, sequenced in a study of memory CD4+ T cells and cytomegalovirus serostatus. Using immunoSEQ multiplex PCR, the repertoire was profiled, and TCRdb retains in-frame clones only, with some absent. The sample carries tens of thousands of clones, around 76% recorded once. The sort gate was single viable CD3+CD4+CD8-CD45RO+ cells for memory CD4+ T cells. The sequencing input was memory CD4+ T cells from blood. Receptors originate from an adult in good health and CMV-seronegative.

V usage is TRBV15 and J usage is TRBJ1-5; D is uncertain. CDR1 LNHNV and CDR2 YYDKDF come from the germline V gene (reference sequence). Trimming removed 3 bases from V and 8 bases from J, with 11 bases in between. CDR3 length: 13 residues. CDR3 sequence: CATSRGKDKPQHF. The DNA for the CDR3 is TGTGCCACCAGCAGGGGGAAGGATAAGCCCCAGCATTTT.

This chain joins TRBV6-1 and TRBJ2-3; D may be TRBD1 or TRBD2 (6 bases each). Germline V gene lookup returns CDR1 MNHNS and CDR2 SASEGT. The CDR3 length is 11 residues. This chain's CDR3 is CAMGGWDTQYF. DNA of the CDR3: TGTGCTATGGGGGGCTGGGATACGCAGTATTTT.

The chain recombines TRBV7-9 with TRBJ2-3, with D perhaps matching TRBD1 (6 bases). CDR1 and CDR2 (germline): SEHNR, FQNEAQ (reference sequence). V lost 3 bases and J 3 bases, leaving 10 bases between the germline ends. The CDR3 covers 14 residues. The CDR3 here is CASSFSQGTDTQYF. The CDR3 DNA reads as TGTGCCAGCAGCTTTTCCCAGGGGACAGATACGCAGTATTTT.

V is TRBV5-6 and J is TRBJ2-3; TRBD1 matches 8 bases. There are 14 residues in the CDR3. Per the germline V gene, CDR1 is SGHDT and CDR2 is YYEEEE. Germline trimming cut 4 bases from V and 2 bases from J; bases unmatched to any gene: 3. The CDR3: CASSLGQVTDTQYF. For the CDR3, the DNA is TGTGCCAGCAGCCTGGGACAGGTCACAGATACGCAGTATTTT.

V gene TRBV29-1 combines with J gene TRBJ1-2; D is perhaps TRBD1 (5 bases). Between the trimmed V and J ends, which lost 7 bases and 0 bases, there was a span of 18 bases. Germline CDR1 reads SQVTM; CDR2 reads ANQGSEA. CDR3 size: 15 residues. The CDR3: CSALLTVSSNYGYTF. CDR3 in DNA: TGCAGCGCCCTCCTGACAGTATCTTCTAACTATGGCTACACCTTC.

The genes are TRBV5-1 and TRBJ1-2; 11 nucleotides agree with TRBD1. The germline V gene encodes CDR1 SGHRS and CDR2 YFSETQ. V shed 5 bases, J shed 0 bases, and the junction held 6 bases outside the gene matches. CDR3 length equals 16 residues. The CDR3 DNA sequence: TGCGCCAGCAGTGGGACAGGGGGTTTGGCTAACTATGGCTACACCTTC. It encodes CASSGTGGLANYGYTF.

The chain links TRBV9 to TRBJ2-7; 10 bases map to TRBD2. CDR1 is SGDLS, CDR2 YYNGEE, per germline. This CDR3 is 17 amino acids long. The V and J ends lost 0 bases and 0 bases, in that order; junction bases with no gene match: 6. The CDR3 DNA sequence: TGTGCCAGCAGCGTAGGGTTAGCGGGGGGCTCCTCCTACGAGCAGTACTTC. Protein: CASSVGLAGGSSYEQYF.

The chain couples TRBV5-1 to TRBJ2-7; 8 nucleotides align to TRBD1. V was pared by 1 base and J by 5 bases, with 8 bases of the junction left unmatched. There are 15 residues in the CDR3. The germline V gene encodes CDR1 SGHRS and CDR2 YFSETQ. In DNA, the CDR3 is TGCGCCAGCAGCTTGACGGGACAGGAGGTGAACGAGCAGTACTTC. Protein: CASSLTGQEVNEQYF.

This clone showed up just once. V usage is TRBV28 and J usage is TRBJ2-3; 14 bases agree with TRBD2. CDR3 length: 17 amino acids. Germline V gives CDR1 MDHEN, CDR2 SYDVKM. The J segment lost 4 bases and the V segment lost 6 bases, leaving 9 bases of the junction unmatched. DNA of the CDR3: TGTGCCAGCAGCGGATACGGACTAGCGGGGGGTCCAGATACGCAGTATTTT. Its protein is CASSGYGLAGGPDTQYF. Full variable domain (missing parts from reference TRBV28 and TRBJ2-3): DVKVTQSSRYLVKRTGEKVFLECVQDMDHENMFWYRQDPGLGLRLIYFSYDVKMKEKGDIPEGYSVSREKKERFSLILESASTNQTSMYLCASSGYGLAGGPDTQYFGPGTRLTVL.

This clone was seen only a few times. The chain employs TRBV2 and TRBJ1-3, with D unresolved. V gave up 7 bases and J gave up 3 bases, with 10 bases separating them. The CDR3 sequence is 13 residues long. CDR1 SNHLY and CDR2 FYNNEI come from the germline V gene. This chain's CDR3 is CASMGSLGNTIYF. The CDR3 region has the DNA TGTGCCAGCATGGGGTCTCTTGGAAACACCATATATTTT.

The chain joins TRBV30 to TRBJ1-2; D gene uncertain. Germline V gives CDR1 GTSNPN, CDR2 SVGIG (reference sequence). The CDR3 covers 13 residues. V was shortened by 2 bases and J by 1 base, with 8 bases between the two germline ends. The CDR3 DNA reads TGTGCCTGGAGTCAGGATTTTAACTATGGCTACACCTTC. Protein sequence: CAWSQDFNYGYTF.

This chain links TRBV19 with TRBJ1-6; 9 bases line up with TRBD1. This CDR3 region has 14 residues. Germline lookup yields CDR1 LNHDA and CDR2 SQIVND (reference sequence). J was trimmed by 6 bases and V by 6 bases; bases with no gene match: 3. The CDR3 sequence is CASRPGQGNSPLHF. DNA of the CDR3: TGTGCCAGTAGGCCGGGACAGGGTAATTCACCCCTCCACTTT.

The genes are TRBV6-6 and TRBJ1-3; no clear D gene. Trimming took off 4 bases at V and 9 bases at J, with 16 bases between the two ends. Per the germline V gene, CDR1 is MNHNY and CDR2 is SVGAGI (reference sequence). The length of the CDR3 is 14 residues. CDR3: CASSWERESSTIYF. DNA for the CDR3: TGTGCCAGCAGTTGGGAAAGAGAAAGTAGCACCATATATTTT.

This sequence joins TRBV20-1 and TRBJ2-2; perhaps D is TRBD1 or TRBD2 (6 bases each). The length of the CDR3 is 11 residues. The V gene's germline CDR1 is DFQATT and CDR2 SNEGSKA (reference sequence). The V end lost 5 bases, the J end lost 10 bases, and 11 bases lay between the germline ends. The CDR3 reads CSAGRGEELFF. The CDR3 bases are TGCAGTGCTGGAAGGGGGGAGGAGCTGTTTTTT.

CDR3: CASSEVGVGRTDRNTEAFF. CDR3 nucleotides: TGTGCCAGCAGTGAAGTAGGTGTCGGCCGGACAGATAGAAACACTGAAGCTTTCTTT. The J gene is TRBJ1-1, the V gene TRBV2, with D tentatively TRBD1 (6 bases). CDR3 length: 19 amino acids. Germline CDR1 SNHLY, CDR2 FYNNEI. Trimming stripped 1 base from V and 2 bases from J, with 23 bases between.

The rearrangement uses TRBV5-1 and TRBJ2-1, with TRBD2 matching 13 bases. Germline CDR1 is SGHRS and CDR2 is YFSETQ. The CDR3 contains 18 residues. With 3 bases clipped from V and 0 bases from J, the junction kept 6 bases outside the gene matches. CDR3: CASSWRTSGGPSYNEQFF. The CDR3 DNA sequence: TGCGCCAGCAGCTGGAGGACTAGCGGGGGCCCCTCCTACAATGAGCAGTTCTTC.

V usage is TRBV5-1 and J usage is TRBJ2-2, with 8 nucleotides matching TRBD2. After removal of 6 bases from V and 2 bases from J, the junction contained 6 bases not matched to a gene. CDR1 is SGHRS, CDR2 YFSETQ, per germline. The CDR3 has 15 amino acids. The CDR3 nucleotides are TGCGCCAGCACCTCTAGCGGGCTAAACACCGGGGAGCTGTTTTTT. It yields the protein CASTSSGLNTGELFF.